Shown below are 17 T cell receptor beta chains from a single sample sequenced in a study of identical twins. TCRdb re-called the 5' RACE reads through MiXCR, storing one row per CDR3 protein. The sample records approximately 670,000 distinct CDR3 sequences, 6.1% being singletons. Sequencing was done on a sample of naive T cells sorted from blood. These receptors were obtained from a young man in good health.

In this sample, this clonotype turned up many times. The chain recombines TRBV4-2 with TRBJ2-1; D is unclear. Germline-derived CDR1 and CDR2 are LGHNA and YNFKEQ. V lost 0 bases and J 6 bases, leaving 6 bases between the germline ends. The CDR3 has 13 amino acids. The CDR3 coding sequence is TGTGCCAGCAGCCAAGATTACCCCAATGAGCAGTTCTTC. Its translation: CASSQDYPNEQFF.

This clonotype showed up many times. CDR3 sequence reads: CASSYGGRLYEQYF. CDR3 in DNA: TGTGCCAGCAGTTACGGCGGGAGGCTCTACGAGCAGTACTTC. This chain uses TRBV6-5 with TRBJ2-7, with 8 bases that match TRBD2. V was pared by 2 bases and J by 3 bases, with 3 bases of the junction left unmatched. Germline CDR1 reads MNHEY; CDR2 reads SVGAGI. The CDR3 sequence is 14 residues long.

This clonotype is a singleton in its sample. The CDR3 region is CASSFGPDNEQFF. Written as DNA, the CDR3 is TGTGCCAGCAGTTTTGGACCAGACAATGAGCAGTTCTTC. This chain connects TRBV12-3 or TRBV12-4 to TRBJ2-1; D not resolved. V lost 3 bases and J 5 bases, leaving 8 bases between the germline ends. CDR3 length: 13 amino acids.

This clonotype was seen ten or more times. The chain joins TRBV29-1 to TRBJ1-4; D not certain. Germline V gene sequence: CDR1 SQVTM, CDR2 ANQGSEA. The CDR3 is 13 amino acids. With 6 bases removed from V and 5 bases from J, the gap between germline ends came to 13 bases. The CDR3 DNA is TGCAGCGTCCAGTCTGGTTGGAATGAAAAACTGTTTTTT. Translation: CSVQSGWNEKLFF.

A note on this clonotype: This may stem from a read error, because a much larger clone lies one nucleotide away. The CDR3 ends on some other residue instead of the conserved phenylalanine or tryptophan, so this is likely a read error. Because the CDR3's place on the DNA is in doubt, the DNA is left out and the CDR3 is given as listed by TCRdb. The chain carries TRBV6-5 and TRBJ2-1; the D call in the table, TRBD2, was not verified against the DNA. The CDR3 is 12 residues long, ends included. The germline V gene encodes CDR1 MNHEY and CDR2 SVGAGI. CDR3 loop: CASRSGTLGPFS.

This clonotype was found a few times. V gene TRBV6-1 combines with J gene TRBJ2-7, with D unclear. CDR1 is MNHNS, CDR2 SASEGT, per germline. Deletions cut 6 bases from V and 0 bases from J, with 9 bases between. The CDR3 is 13 residues long. As DNA, the CDR3 is TGTGCCAGCAGAGGGCTTCACTCCTACGAGCAGTACTTC. Translating it yields CASRGLHSYEQYF.

This chain uses TRBV11-2 with TRBJ2-7, with 9 bases fitting TRBD1. The V and J ends lost 4 bases and 3 bases, in that order; junction bases with no gene match: 4. This CDR3 contains 14 residues. Germline CDR1 is SGHAT and CDR2 is FQNNGV. CDR3 in amino acids: CASSSTDRGYEQYV. The CDR3, as DNA: TGTGCCAGCAGCTCCACGGACAGGGGCTACGAGCAGTACGTC.

This clonotype was seen many times. The genes are TRBV5-5 and TRBJ2-1, with D possibly TRBD2 on 6 matching bases. V shed 4 bases and J shed 0 bases, with 14 bases lying between them. In germline, CDR1 is SGHKS, CDR2 YYEKEE (reference sequence). This CDR3 is built from 16 residues. The CDR3 sequence is CASSTGDFSSYNEQFF. CDR3 bases: TGTGCCAGCAGCACGGGGGACTTTAGCTCCTACAATGAGCAGTTCTTC.

This clonotype has only a few counts. The genes are TRBV14 and TRBJ2-3; 7 positions match TRBD1. This CDR3 spans 17 amino acids. Trimming at V came to 5 bases and at J to 0 bases, leaving 11 bases not matched to a gene. The germline V gene has CDR1 SGHDN and CDR2 FVKESK. As DNA, the CDR3 is TGTGCCAGCAGCGTAACGGGACAGTTAAAGAGCACAGATACGCAGTATTTT. It translates to CASSVTGQLKSTDTQYF.

This clonotype was seen many times. The chain combines TRBV6-2 or TRBV6-3 with TRBJ2-7; D is perhaps TRBD1 (6 bases). Germline-derived CDR1 and CDR2 are MNHEY and SVGEGT. The CDR3 loop spans 15 amino acids. The V end was cut by 0 bases, the J end by 5 bases, with 14 bases between. The CDR3 region has the DNA TGTGCCAGCAGTTACTCCCGGGACATTCCCAACGAGCAGTACTTC. Amino acids: CASSYSRDIPNEQYF.

In this sample, this clonotype turned up many times. This chain connects TRBV9 to TRBJ2-1, with TRBD2 matching 10 bases. The CDR3 contains 15 residues. Germline V CDR1 and CDR2: SGDLS, YYNGEE. The junction had 1 base not matched to a gene; V was cut back by 2 bases and J by 2 bases. CDR3 coding DNA: TGTGCCAGCAGCGTGAGCGGGAGGGCCTACAATGAGCAGTTCTTC. It is translated as CASSVSGRAYNEQFF.

Many counts were recorded for this clonotype. J is TRBJ1-5 and V is TRBV5-1; 8 bases agree with TRBD1. Looked up from germline, CDR1 is SGHRS and CDR2 is YFSETQ. The length of the CDR3 is 14 residues. The J segment lost 6 bases and the V segment lost 4 bases, leaving 6 bases of the junction unmatched. The CDR3 protein is CASSADRGSQPQHF. The CDR3 nucleotides are TGCGCCAGCAGCGCCGACAGGGGCAGTCAGCCCCAGCATTTT. The entire variable domain, with the rest obtained from reference TRBV5-1 and TRBJ1-5, is as follows: KAGVTQTPRYLIKTRGQQVTLSCSPISGHRSVSWYQQTPGQGLQFLFEYFSETQRNKGNFPGRFSGRQFSNSRSEMNVSTLELGDSALYLCASSADRGSQPQHFGDGTRLSIL.

This clonotype was found many times. The V call is TRBV20-1, the J call TRBJ2-3; 9 bases align to TRBD2. The CDR3 has 14 amino acids. The germline gives CDR1 DFQATT, CDR2 SNEGSKA (reference sequence). The V and J ends lost 5 bases and 3 bases, in that order; junction bases with no gene match: 6. The CDR3 loop reads CSAGREGLTDTQYF. The CDR3 DNA follows: TGCAGTGCTGGGCGGGAGGGCTTGACAGATACGCAGTATTTT.

The sample holds many counts of this clonotype. V gene TRBV29-1 combines with J gene TRBJ1-1; D not resolved. Germline CDR1 SQVTM, CDR2 ANQGSEA. Trimming cost V 4 bases and J 4 bases, with 13 bases left between them. The CDR3 spans 13 residues. CDR3 in amino acids: CSVGLRFATEAFF. CDR3 DNA: TGCAGCGTTGGTCTAAGATTTGCCACTGAAGCTTTCTTT.

This clonotype was counted ten times or more. This sequence joins TRBV5-1 and TRBJ2-7, with D perhaps matching TRBD2 (6 bases). Trimming stripped 0 bases from V and 4 bases from J, with 17 bases between. From germline, CDR1 is SGHRS and CDR2 YFSETQ. The CDR3 consists of 16 residues. The CDR3 protein is CASSLGDSTFYYEQYF. The CDR3 nucleotides read TGCGCCAGCAGCTTGGGGGACTCCACCTTTTATTACGAGCAGTACTTC. The full variable domain, with the rest looked up from reference TRBV5-1 and TRBJ2-7, is KAGVTQTPRYLIKTRGQQVTLSCSPISGHRSVSWYQQTPGQGLQFLFEYFSETQRNKGNFPGRFSGRQFSNSRSEMNVSTLELGDSALYLCASSLGDSTFYYEQYFGPGTRLTVT.

This clonotype was observed a few times. The J gene is TRBJ2-3, the V gene TRBV28, with 8 bases aligning to TRBD2. The length of the CDR3 is 14 residues. Germline CDR1 is MDHEN and CDR2 is SYDVKM. V gave up 8 bases and J gave up 3 bases; unmatched junction bases: 7. The CDR3 spells CASSGLGLTDTQYF. The CDR3 nucleotides read TGTGCCAGCTCGGGACTAGGACTTACAGATACGCAGTATTTT. Filled out from reference TRBV28 and TRBJ2-3, the complete variable domain reads DVKVTQSSRYLVKRTGEKVFLECVQDMDHENMFWYRQDPGLGLRLIYFSYDVKMKEKGDIPEGYSVSREKKERFSLILESASTNQTSMYLCASSGLGLTDTQYFGPGTRLTVL.

The chain couples TRBV20-1 to TRBJ2-3, with 10 bases identical to TRBD2. Germline assignment: CDR1 DFQATT and CDR2 SNEGSKA (reference sequence). The CDR3 sequence is 14 residues long. The V gene end was trimmed by 6 bases and the J gene end by 6 bases; junction bases not matched to a gene: 9. The CDR3 protein is CSASKTSGIDTQYF. The CDR3 DNA sequence: TGCAGTGCGAGTAAAACTAGCGGGATTGATACGCAGTATTTT.